This TCR beta chain comes out of a study of blood T cell repertoires in COVID-19. Study at large: The United States, Italy and Spain provided the acute and convalescent COVID-19 samples. Sources were T cells, B-cell-depleted T cells, or PBMCs; the material itself was cDNA or gDNA.

CDR1 is SGHRS, CDR2 YFSETQ, per germline. This CDR3 has 20 amino acids. V dropped 0 bases and J dropped 1; count of bases not matched to a gene: 17. Measured with immunoSEQ multiplex PCR; TCRdb has only the in-frame clones, and not every one. Here the sample spans just under 150,000 clones, roughly 82% being singletons. Sequencing was carried out using peripheral blood. The sequence was collected from a human donor in a cohort sampled during active COVID-19. The gene calls are TRBV5-1 and TRBJ2-7; 9 bases align to TRBD1. Here the CDR3 reads CASSLEEDRGVGLRSYEQYV. The CDR3 DNA follows: TGCGCCAGCAGCTTGGAAGAGGACAGGGGTGTTGGGCTCAGGTCCTACGAGCAGTACGTC.